This TCR beta chain emerged from a study of CD8 T cells in Susac syndrome (dated by TCRdb to 2018 to 2020). Context from the whole study: Whether CD8+ T cell activation and differentiation in Susac syndrome was antigen driven was tested using repertoire sequencing. The study compared CD8+ T cell repertoire clonality among 12 healthy donors, about 14 Susac syndrome patients and roughly 15 multiple sclerosis patients. The full study reports these points: The number of individuals in the TCR sequencing and HLA analysis was acknowledged as relatively small.

Notes on this clonotype: Which antigen it targets is not known. No clone much larger than this one lies a single base away; base qualities are absent.

Peripheral blood CD8+ and CD4+ T cells from healthy donors, Susac syndrome patients and multiple sclerosis patients were profiled by high-throughput TCR beta sequencing. Treatment-naive patients with stable or active relapsing-remitting disease fulfilling revised McDonald criteria were used as multiple sclerosis controls. Bulk CD8+ and CD4+ T cells were purified by magnetic negative isolation, while CD8+ TEMRA cells were enriched using FACS. Blood was drawn into EDTA tubes, processed within 24 hours, and PBMCs were isolated by density gradient centrifugation. PBMCs intended for TCR sequencing were frozen in liquid nitrogen and were later thawed in a 37 degrees C water bath. Purity of sorted or isolated CD4+, CD8+ and CD8+ TEMRA cells was at least 90%. RNA was extracted using the RNeasy kit, and about 0.45 to 1 ug of the RNA was reverse transcribed with random hexamers. TCR beta CDR3 regions were amplified with the immunoSEQ multiplex PCR assay covering 54 Vbeta and 13 Jbeta segments. Bias from PCR amplification was corrected by using a synthetic template baseline for primer optimization and for computational correction. Regarding the original processing steps: Only productive sequences were kept, with reads annotated to V, D and J genes according to IMGT and analyzed in immunoSEQ Analyzer. Clonality was computed as one minus Shannon entropy normalized by log2 of the number of productive unique sequences. For each patient and control, public and private clones were evaluated within the 100 most prevalent clones. Susac-specific clones were defined as absent from healthy and MS cohorts, about 1,000 published viral clones and other ImmuneACCESS disease sequences. The public reads were run again by TCRdb, first through fastp at Q25 and then through MiXCR, and only productive beta chains were kept. Under each unique CDR3 protein, matching rows form one entry showing the most common genes and DNA. Here the V and J calls rest on TCRdb's processing, not on the authors' analysis. The table for this sample lists some 76,000 distinct CDR3 sequences; 91% of them were counted only once. Just over 0.5% of the sample lies in the top ten.

The CDR3 spans 15 residues, from the cysteine through the phenylalanine. The DNA shown is the 45-base CDR3, in frame from base 1. CDR1 PRHDT and CDR2 FYEKMQ were looked up in the germline V gene (reference sequence). After removal of 5 bases from V and 9 bases from J, the junction retains 10 bases not matched to a gene. The chain is made from TRBV13 and TRBJ2-1, and 10 junctional nucleotides match TRBD2. Sequenced sample: CD8+ T cells from PBMCs. The TCR was taken from a human donor with multiple sclerosis. CDR3 reads: CASSPSSGGAFEQFF. In nucleotides, the sequence is TGTGCCAGCAGCCCCTCCAGCGGGGGGGCATTTGAGCAGTTCTTC.